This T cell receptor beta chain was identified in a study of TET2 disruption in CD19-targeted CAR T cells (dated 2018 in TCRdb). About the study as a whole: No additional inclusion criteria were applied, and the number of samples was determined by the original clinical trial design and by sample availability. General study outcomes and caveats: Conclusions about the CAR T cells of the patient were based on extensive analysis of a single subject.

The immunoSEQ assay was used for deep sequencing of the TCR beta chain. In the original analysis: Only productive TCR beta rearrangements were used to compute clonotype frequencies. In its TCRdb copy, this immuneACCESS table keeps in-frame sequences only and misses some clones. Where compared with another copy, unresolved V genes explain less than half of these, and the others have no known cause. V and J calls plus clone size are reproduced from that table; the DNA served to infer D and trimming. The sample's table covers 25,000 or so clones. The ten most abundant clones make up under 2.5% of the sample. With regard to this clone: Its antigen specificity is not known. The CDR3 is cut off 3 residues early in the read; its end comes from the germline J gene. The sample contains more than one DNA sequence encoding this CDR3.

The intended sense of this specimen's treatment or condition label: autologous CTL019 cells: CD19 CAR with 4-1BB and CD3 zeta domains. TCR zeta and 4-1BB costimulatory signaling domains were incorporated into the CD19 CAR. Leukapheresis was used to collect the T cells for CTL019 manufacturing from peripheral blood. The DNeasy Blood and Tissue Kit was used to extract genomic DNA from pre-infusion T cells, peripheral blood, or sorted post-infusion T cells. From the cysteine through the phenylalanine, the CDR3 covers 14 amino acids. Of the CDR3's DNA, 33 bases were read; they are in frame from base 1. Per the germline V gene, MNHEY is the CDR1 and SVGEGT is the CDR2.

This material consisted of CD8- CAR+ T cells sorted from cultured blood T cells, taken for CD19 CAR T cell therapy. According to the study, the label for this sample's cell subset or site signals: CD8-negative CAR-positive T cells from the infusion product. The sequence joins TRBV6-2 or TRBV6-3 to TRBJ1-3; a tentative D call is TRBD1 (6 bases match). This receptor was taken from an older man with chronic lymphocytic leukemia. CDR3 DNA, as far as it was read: TGTGCCAGCAGTGCGGAACTAGCGGGGGCCTCT. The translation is CASSAELAGAS. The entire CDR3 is CASSAELAGASIYF.